The 17 T cell receptor beta chains presented below share a single source sample, sequenced in a study of cytomegalovirus exposure and HLA in healthy donors. 60 Vbeta and 13 Jbeta primers were used in PCR. The protocol was immunoSEQ multiplex PCR, while the TCRdb copy is restricted to in-frame clones and leaves out a portion. The sample records about 160,000 clones, around 79% being singletons. The sample was PBMCs. Receptors originate from a middle-aged woman in good health and CMV-seronegative.

J is TRBJ1-3 and V is TRBV5-5; D perhaps matches TRBD1 (5 bases). The germline V gene encodes CDR1 SGHKS and CDR2 YYEKEE (reference sequence). Trimming pared 0 bases from V and 0 bases from J, leaving 7 bases between. The CDR3 runs to 15 residues. The CDR3 loop reads CASSLGGVSGNTIYF. DNA of the CDR3: TGTGCCAGCAGCTTGGGGGGGGTCTCTGGAAACACCATATATTTT. The variable domain in full, with the rest retrieved from reference TRBV5-5 and TRBJ1-3, is DAGVTQSPTHLIKTRGQQVTLRCSPISGHKSVSWYQQVLGQGPQFIFQYYEKEERGRGNFPDRFSARQFPNYSSELNVNALLLGDSALYLCASSLGGVSGNTIYFGEGSWLTVV.

This clone has a single count. The chain recombines TRBV29-1 with TRBJ1-1; weak D call: TRBD1 (6 bases). Trimming took off 7 bases at V and 4 bases at J, with 16 bases between the two ends. CDR3 length: 13 amino acids. Germline-derived CDR1 and CDR2 are SQVTM and ANQGSEA. The CDR3 loop is CSEMTGFGTEAFF. In nucleotides, the CDR3 is TGCAGCGAGATGACAGGTTTCGGCACTGAAGCTTTCTTT.

The chain uses TRBV6-5 and TRBJ1-1, with a tentative D call TRBD1 (6 bases). The CDR3 covers 11 residues. Germline V gene data show CDR1 as MNHEY and CDR2 as SVGAGI. Trimming left V 10 bases short and J 6 bases short, with 12 bases between. For the CDR3, the DNA is TGTGCCACCAAATGGGGGCCTGAAGCTTTCTTT. Residues: CATKWGPEAFF.

A few counts support this clone. The rearrangement links TRBV7-9 to TRBJ1-4; 8 positions agree with TRBD1. V lost 5 bases and J lost 8; bases outside the gene matches: 7. CDR3 length: 14 residues. Per germline, CDR1 SEHNR and CDR2 FQNEAQ (reference sequence). CDR3 nucleotides: TGTGCCAGCAGCCCTGGACAGGGTTGGGAAAAACTGTTTTTT. The encoded protein is CASSPGQGWEKLFF.

This chain links TRBV19 with TRBJ2-5; the D gene is possibly TRBD1 (6 bases). The CDR3 covers 14 residues. Trimming pared 8 bases from V and 2 bases from J, leaving 15 bases between. Germline V gene sequence: CDR1 LNHDA, CDR2 SQIVND (reference sequence). The CDR3 here is CASASPGEQETQYF. The CDR3 DNA reads as TGTGCCAGTGCTAGCCCAGGGGAGCAAGAGACCCAGTACTTC.

The V gene is TRBV7-2, the J gene TRBJ2-1; 9 bases map to TRBD2. The CDR3 is 15 amino acids. Unmatched junction bases numbered 10, after V lost 6 bases and J lost 7 bases. Per the germline V gene, CDR1 is SGHTA and CDR2 is FQGNSA. The CDR3 here is CASRPSGGSQNEQFF. The CDR3 nucleotides are TGTGCCAGCAGGCCAAGCGGGGGGTCTCAGAATGAGCAGTTCTTC.

This clone has just one count. J is TRBJ1-1 and V is TRBV7-8, with D hard to call. The CDR3 is 12 amino acids. V dropped 8 bases and J dropped 8 bases, with 15 bases sitting between them. Germline V gene data show CDR1 as SGHVS and CDR2 as FQNEAQ. The CDR3 protein is CASSRVGAEAFF. DNA for the CDR3: TGTGCCAGCTCCCGAGTCGGAGCAGAAGCTTTCTTT.

This chain joins TRBV5-1 and TRBJ1-1, with 11 positions matching TRBD1. This CDR3 comprises 16 residues. V gave up 5 bases and J gave up 4 bases; unmatched junction bases: 10. In germline, CDR1 is SGHRS, CDR2 YFSETQ. CDR3 DNA sequence: TGCGCCAGCAGGTACCGGGACAGGGGGTTGACCACTGAAGCTTTCTTT. This translates into CASRYRDRGLTTEAFF.

J is TRBJ1-1 and V is TRBV13; 8 bases line up with TRBD1. The CDR3 contains 15 residues. The germline V gene encodes CDR1 PRHDT and CDR2 FYEKMQ (reference sequence). V was clipped by 5 bases and J by 0 bases; unmatched bases: 5. The CDR3 region has the DNA TGTGCCAGCAGCACCCAGGGGGCCCTGAACACTGAAGCTTTCTTT. It translates to CASSTQGALNTEAFF.

About this clone itself: Other DNA sequences within the sample encode an identical CDR3. V is TRBV18 and J is TRBJ1-1; TRBD1 matches 9 bases. This CDR3 is built from 14 residues. V lost 3 bases, J lost 3 bases, and 2 bases stayed unmatched. Germline CDR1 and CDR2: KGHSH and LQKENI. CDR3 DNA: TGTGCCAGCTCACCGGGACAGGGCTACACTGAAGCTTTCTTT. Protein: CASSPGQGYTEAFF.

V usage is TRBV5-1 and J usage is TRBJ2-5, with TRBD2 matching 11 bases. V lost 2 bases and J lost 1; bases outside the gene matches: 7. CDR3 length: 17 residues. CDR1 and CDR2 (germline): SGHRS, YFSETQ. The CDR3 DNA sequence: TGCGCCAGCAGCTTCTACGGGACTAGCGGAATCCAAGAGACCCAGTACTTC. Amino acid sequence: CASSFYGTSGIQETQYF.

The genes are TRBV29-1 and TRBJ2-7; possibly TRBD1 for D (7 bases). Germline V gene data show CDR1 as SQVTM and CDR2 as ANQGSEA. Trimming cost V 4 bases and J 0 bases, with 13 bases left between them. The CDR3 is 14 amino acids. CDR3 bases: TGCAGCGTTGCGGGGGACAGCAACTCCTACGAGCAGTACTTC. As protein: CSVAGDSNSYEQYF.

The chain combines TRBV6-5 with TRBJ2-5; 11 bases map to TRBD2. The CDR3 is 14 amino acids. V lost 7 bases, J lost 7 bases, and 8 bases stayed unmatched. The germline CDR1 and CDR2 sequences are MNHEY and SVGAGI. DNA of the CDR3: TGTGCCAGCAAAACTAGCGGGGGCGACCTGACCCAGTACTTC. It yields the protein CASKTSGGDLTQYF.

This chain links TRBV19 with TRBJ1-2; possibly TRBD1 for D (5 bases). Germline CDR1 reads LNHDA; CDR2 reads SQIVND (reference sequence). Trimming removed 6 bases from V and 5 bases from J, with 13 bases in between. CDR3 length: 13 amino acids. For the CDR3, the DNA is TGTGCCAGTAGCGGGGGGTCTCGGTATGGCTACACCTTC. The encoded protein is CASSGGSRYGYTF.

The chain combines TRBV4-2 with TRBJ1-1; TRBD1 matches at 7 bases. There are 16 residues in the CDR3. The V gene's germline CDR1 is LGHNA and CDR2 YNFKEQ. V lost 4 bases and J lost 3; bases outside the gene matches: 11. For the CDR3, the DNA is TGTGCCAGCAGCCGTGCAGGGGGGCGTATGGACACTGAAGCTTTCTTT. This encodes CASSRAGGRMDTEAFF.

The chain is built from TRBV19 and TRBJ1-6; D ambiguous. The CDR3 consists of 14 residues. The ends were cut back, 5 bases at V and 7 bases at J, with 12 bases in the middle. Germline assignment: CDR1 LNHDA and CDR2 SQIVND (reference sequence). The CDR3 reads CASSLGIANSPLHF. In DNA form, the CDR3 reads TGTGCCAGTAGTTTGGGCATCGCAAATTCACCCCTCCACTTT.

CDR3 residues: CASSLGEGHEKLFF. The DNA for the CDR3 is TGTGCCAGCAGTTTAGGAGAGGGTCATGAAAAACTGTTTTTT. V and J are TRBV28 and TRBJ1-4; no definite D call. The V gene's germline CDR1 is MDHEN and CDR2 SYDVKM. V was shortened by 2 bases and J by 6 bases, with 10 bases between the two germline ends. The CDR3 has 14 residues.